The 22 T cell receptor beta chains given below trace back to one sample, sequenced in a study of blood T cell repertoires in COVID-19. Sequencing was performed with immunoSEQ multiplex PCR; in TCRdb, only in-frame clones are kept and a portion is missing. This table holds about 190,000 clones, roughly 86% found once. Sequenced: peripheral blood. These receptor sequences come from a woman aged 25 to 39 with active or convalescent COVID-19.

The chain recombines TRBV28 with TRBJ1-5; 7 positions match TRBD1. This CDR3 spans 15 amino acids. Germline V lookup: CDR1 MDHEN, CDR2 SYDVKM. The V gene end was trimmed by 3 bases and the J gene end by 2 bases; junction bases not matched to a gene: 4. The CDR3 loop reads CASSFQGVGNQPQHF. The DNA for the CDR3 is TGTGCCAGCAGTTTTCAGGGGGTGGGCAATCAGCCCCAGCATTTT.

The table lists this clone with a few counts. This sequence joins TRBV14 and TRBJ2-2; tentative D call: TRBD2 (6 bases). This CDR3 region has 19 residues. Germline V gene lookup returns CDR1 SGHDN and CDR2 FVKESK. The ends were cut back, 3 bases at V and 4 bases at J, with 24 bases in the middle. The CDR3 loop is CASSQDPPHFRGTTGELFF. The DNA of the CDR3 is TGTGCCAGCAGCCAGGACCCACCCCACTTCCGGGGGACCACCGGGGAGCTGTTTTTT. Filled out from reference TRBV14 and TRBJ2-2, the complete variable domain reads EAGVTQFPSHSVIEKGQTVTLRCDPISGHDNLYWYRRVMGKEIKFLLHFVKESKQDESGMPNNRFLAERTGGTYSTLKVQPAELEDSGVYFCASSQDPPHFRGTTGELFFGEGSRLTVL.

The DNA of the CDR3 is TGTGCCAGCAGCCGACGCGATAGGCTCCTACAGGGGAATGAGCAGTTCTTC. This encodes CASSRRDRLLQGNEQFF. The chain joins TRBV14 to TRBJ2-1; 7 bases are shared with TRBD1. Germline CDR1 and CDR2: SGHDN and FVKESK. V dropped 4 bases and J dropped 7; count of bases not matched to a gene: 16. The CDR3 length is 17 residues.

This chain links TRBV5-1 with TRBJ1-2, with D possibly matching TRBD1 (6 bases). V was pared by 0 bases and J by 6 bases, with 15 bases between. This CDR3 is 15 amino acids long. Germline V gene lookup returns CDR1 SGHRS and CDR2 YFSETQ. For the CDR3, the DNA is TGCGCCAGCAGCTTGGACTGGGGGCCTATTAATGGCTACACCTTC. This codes for CASSLDWGPINGYTF.

The rearrangement links TRBV18 to TRBJ2-1, with a tentative D call TRBD2 (6 bases). V gave up 3 bases and J gave up 9 bases, with 9 bases separating them. This CDR3 comprises 12 residues. Germline V lookup: CDR1 KGHSH, CDR2 LQKENI. CDR3 in DNA: TGTGCCAGCTCACCGGGAGGAGGTGAGCAGTTCTTC. Residues: CASSPGGGEQFF. Drawing the rest from reference TRBV18 and TRBJ2-1, the complete variable domain is NAGVMQNPRHLVRRRGQEARLRCSPMKGHSHVYWYRQLPEEGLKFMVYLQKENIIDESGMPKERFSAEFPKEGPSILRIQQVVRGDSAAYFCASSPGGGEQFFGPGTRLTVL.

Regarding this clone: This same CDR3 is encoded by further DNA sequences in the sample. This chain uses TRBV15 with TRBJ1-4; 8 bases are shared with TRBD1. The germline V gene encodes CDR1 LNHNV and CDR2 YYDKDF (reference sequence). V lost 0 bases, J lost 8 bases, and 2 bases stayed unmatched. The CDR3 is made up of 14 amino acids. CDR3 residues: CATSRDRGREKLFF. In DNA form, the CDR3 reads TGTGCCACCAGCAGAGACAGGGGGCGAGAAAAACTGTTTTTT.

The gene calls are TRBV5-1 and TRBJ1-1, with a weak D call TRBD1 (5 bases). Germline-derived CDR1 and CDR2 are SGHRS and YFSETQ. Trimming pared 5 bases from V and 6 bases from J, leaving 8 bases between. The CDR3 has 11 residues. The CDR3 here is CASRGLAEAFF. CDR3 nucleotides: TGCGCCAGCAGGGGGCTGGCTGAAGCTTTCTTT.

The chain has TRBV6-6 and TRBJ2-1; 8 positions match TRBD1. Germline values: CDR1 MNHNY, CDR2 SVGAGI (reference sequence). The CDR3 has 16 residues. J gave up 1 base and V 5 bases, and 7 bases lay outside the gene matches. This chain's CDR3 is CASSHVGTGSYNEQFF. The CDR3 nucleotides are TGTGCCAGCAGTCATGTGGGGACAGGTTCCTACAATGAGCAGTTCTTC.

The chain couples TRBV7-6 to TRBJ1-4, with 8 bases lining up with TRBD1. Unmatched junction bases numbered 10, after V lost 1 base and J lost 0 bases. The germline V gene encodes CDR1 SGHVS and CDR2 FNYEAQ. The CDR3 totals 19 residues. The CDR3: CASSLVTVGRGPTNEKLFF. The CDR3 DNA reads as TGTGCCAGCAGCTTAGTTACGGTTGGCAGGGGGCCAACTAATGAAAAACTGTTTTTT. Complete variable domain (other parts from reference TRBV7-6 and TRBJ1-4): GAGVSQSPRYKVTKRGQDVALRCDPISGHVSLYWYRQALGQGPEFLTYFNYEAQQDKSGLPNDRFSAERPEGSISTLTIQRTEQRDSAMYRCASSLVTVGRGPTNEKLFFGSGTQLSVL.

The genes are TRBV18 and TRBJ2-3; 9 positions match TRBD1. Germline V CDR1 and CDR2: KGHSH, LQKENI. The ends lost 0 bases at V and 4 bases at J; junction bases unmatched: 2. The CDR3 spans 15 residues. CDR3 sequence: CASSPPTGGADTQYF. The CDR3 DNA reads TGTGCCAGCTCACCACCAACAGGGGGCGCAGATACGCAGTATTTT.

Within the sample, this clone is medium-sized (0.01 to 0.1%). This sequence joins TRBV3-1 (or the pseudogene TRBV3-2) and TRBJ1-6; no reliable D call. The CDR3 has 15 residues. V lost 7 bases to trimming and J lost 0 bases, with 10 bases between them. Germline V gene sequence: CDR1 LGHDT, CDR2 YNNKEL (reference sequence). The CDR3 sequence is CASTAVLSYNSPLHF. CDR3 bases: TGTGCCAGCACCGCGGTACTCTCCTATAATTCACCCCTCCACTTT.

The chain employs TRBV27 and TRBJ2-3; 8 nucleotides agree with TRBD2. V trimming: 8 bases; J trimming: 3 bases; junction bases outside the gene matches: 7. Germline values: CDR1 MNHEY, CDR2 SMNVEV (reference sequence). The CDR3 totals 14 residues. CDR3 nucleotides: TGTGCCAGCGGGAGGAGCGGGAGTACAGATACGCAGTATTTT. This codes for CASGRSGSTDTQYF.

This chain joins TRBV30 and TRBJ1-1; the D is unclear. The CDR3 is made up of 12 amino acids. Germline assignment: CDR1 GTSNPN and CDR2 SVGIG (reference sequence). V was cut by 1 base and J by 6 bases, with 9 bases left in between. The CDR3 sequence is CAWSDRTAEAFF. Written as DNA, the CDR3 is TGTGCCTGGAGTGACAGAACGGCTGAAGCTTTCTTT. The whole variable domain, remainder taken from reference TRBV30 and TRBJ1-1, is SQTIHQWPATLVQPVGSPLSLECTVEGTSNPNLYWYRQAAGRGLQLLFYSVGIGQISSEVPQNLSASRPQDRQFILSSKKLLLSDSGFYLCAWSDRTAEAFFGQGTRLTVV.

The rearrangement links TRBV10-3 to TRBJ1-2; TRBD1 agrees at 8 bases. This CDR3 has 16 residues. V dropped 7 bases and J dropped 6; count of bases not matched to a gene: 16. Germline V gives CDR1 ENHRY, CDR2 SYGVKD. CDR3 sequence: CAIKGSQQGEGDGYTF. The CDR3 bases are TGTGCCATCAAGGGGTCCCAACAGGGGGAAGGAGATGGCTACACCTTC.

The chain couples TRBV27 to TRBJ1-6; unclear D gene. V gave up 5 bases and J gave up 6 bases, with 5 bases separating them. The CDR3 covers 12 residues. CDR1 and CDR2 from the germline V gene are MNHEY and SMNVEV (reference sequence). Here the CDR3 reads CASSLSNSPLHF. CDR3 nucleotide sequence: TGTGCCAGCAGTCTCAGTAATTCACCCCTCCACTTT.

The chain uses TRBV9 and TRBJ2-1, with 11 bases identical to TRBD2. Germline lookup yields CDR1 SGDLS and CDR2 YYNGEE. This CDR3 is 16 amino acids long. The V segment lost 3 bases and the J segment 3 bases; nucleotides outside the gene matches: 5. The CDR3 bases are TGTGCCAGCAGCGAGACTAGCGGGGACGTCTACAATGAGCAGTTCTTC. It yields the protein CASSETSGDVYNEQFF.

V and J are TRBV6-2 or TRBV6-3 and TRBJ2-6; 12 bases are a match to TRBD1. CDR3 size: 17 residues. CDR1 and CDR2 from the germline V gene are MNHEY and SVGEGT. V lost 2 bases and J lost 3; bases outside the gene matches: 2. The CDR3: CASSYRDRGRGANVLTF. CDR3 in DNA: TGTGCCAGCAGTTACCGGGACAGGGGGCGTGGGGCCAACGTCCTGACTTTC.

This chain links TRBV27 with TRBJ1-5; D is undetermined. The CDR3 runs 13 residues. The germline V gene encodes CDR1 MNHEY and CDR2 SMNVEV (reference sequence). V shed 5 bases and J shed 5 bases, with 10 bases lying between them. The CDR3 here is CASSRRLDQPQHF. DNA for the CDR3: TGTGCCAGCAGTCGGCGGTTGGATCAGCCCCAGCATTTT.

The chain couples TRBV6-5 to TRBJ2-1; TRBD1 matches 9 bases. The junction had 5 bases not matched to a gene; V was cut back by 6 bases and J by 14 bases. The germline V gene has CDR1 MNHEY and CDR2 SVGAGI. This CDR3 is built from 11 residues. This chain's CDR3 is CASSPGQGEFF. The CDR3 DNA reads TGTGCCAGCAGCCCGGGACAGGGAGAGTTCTTC.

This chain connects TRBV25-1 to TRBJ2-5; 14 positions match TRBD2. CDR3 size: 16 residues. V trimming: 3 bases; J trimming: 4 bases; junction bases outside the gene matches: 4. The germline V gene has CDR1 MGHDK and CDR2 SYGVNS. This CDR3 is CASSDLTSGRAETQYF. The CDR3, as DNA: TGTGCCAGCAGTGACCTGACTAGCGGGAGGGCAGAGACCCAGTACTTC.

The gene calls are TRBV5-1 and TRBJ2-7, with 14 bases aligning to TRBD2. The trim removed 0 bases at V and 3 bases at J, leaving 8 bases unmatched. The CDR3 spans 18 residues. Germline V gene sequence: CDR1 SGHRS, CDR2 YFSETQ. The DNA of the CDR3 is TGCGCCAGCAGCTTGGAACTAGGGACTAGCGGGAGCTTCTACGAGCAGTACTTC. As protein: CASSLELGTSGSFYEQYF.

The chain combines TRBV27 with TRBJ1-5, with TRBD1 as a possible D gene (6 bases). The CDR3 is 14 amino acids. CDR1 and CDR2 from the germline V gene are MNHEY and SMNVEV (reference sequence). The ends were cut back, 5 bases at V and 1 base at J, with 9 bases in the middle. For the CDR3, the DNA is TGTGCCAGCAGTCTGGGGGCGAGCAATCAGCCCCAGCATTTT. The encoded protein is CASSLGASNQPQHF.